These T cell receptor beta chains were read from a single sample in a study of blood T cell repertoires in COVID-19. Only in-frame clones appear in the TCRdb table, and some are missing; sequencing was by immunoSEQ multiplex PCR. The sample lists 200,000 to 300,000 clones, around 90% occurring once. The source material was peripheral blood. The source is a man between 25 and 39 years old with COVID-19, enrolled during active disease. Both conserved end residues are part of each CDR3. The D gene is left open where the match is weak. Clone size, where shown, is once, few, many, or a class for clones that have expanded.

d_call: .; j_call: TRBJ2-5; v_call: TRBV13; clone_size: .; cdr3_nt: TGTGCCAGCAGCTTAGAGACACACCAAGAGACCCAGTACTTC; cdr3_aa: CASSLETHQETQYF
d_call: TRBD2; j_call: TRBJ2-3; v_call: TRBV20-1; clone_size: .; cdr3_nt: TGCAGTGCTAGTATAGCGGGGGGCCCCCTTACGCAGTATTTT; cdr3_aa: CSASIAGGPLTQYF
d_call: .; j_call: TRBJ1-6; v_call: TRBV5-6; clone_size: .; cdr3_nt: TGTGCCAGCAGCTTTAAGGGTACAGGGATGAATTCACCCCTCCACTTT; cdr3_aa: CASSFKGTGMNSPLHF
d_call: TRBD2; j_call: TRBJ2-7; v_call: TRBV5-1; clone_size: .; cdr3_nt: TGCGCCAGCAGCTTCGGGGGGGCCTACCTTAGGGAGGAGCAGTACTTC; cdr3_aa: CASSFGGAYLREEQYF
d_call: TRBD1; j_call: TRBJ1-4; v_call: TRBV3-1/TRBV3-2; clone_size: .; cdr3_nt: TGTGCCAGCAGCCTGGAGGGGGCTGCAACTAATGAAAAACTGTTTTTT; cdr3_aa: CASSLEGAATNEKLFF
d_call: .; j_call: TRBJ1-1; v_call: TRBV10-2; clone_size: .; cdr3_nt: TGCGCCAGCAGTGATGTTGGCAGGGGCCCCCTGAACACTGAAGCTTTCTTT; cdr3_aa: CASSDVGRGPLNTEAFF
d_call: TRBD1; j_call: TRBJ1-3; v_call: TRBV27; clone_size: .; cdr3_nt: TGTGCCAGCAGTACGGACAGGGTTCCTGGAAACACCATATATTTT; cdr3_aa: CASSTDRVPGNTIYF
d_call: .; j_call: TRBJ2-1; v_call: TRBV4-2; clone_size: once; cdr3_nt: TGTGCCAGCAGCCAAGAAGGCGGGTACTCCTACAATGAGCAGTTCTTC; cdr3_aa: CASSQEGGYSYNEQFF
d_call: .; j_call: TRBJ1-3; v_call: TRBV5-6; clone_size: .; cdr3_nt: TGTGCCAGCAGCTCCGGGGTATCGTCTGGAAACACCATATATTTT; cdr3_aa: CASSSGVSSGNTIYF
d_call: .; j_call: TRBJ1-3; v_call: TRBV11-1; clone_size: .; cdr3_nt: TGTGCCAGCAGCTTAACCCGAGGGGGTGGAAACACCATATATTTT; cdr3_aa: CASSLTRGGGNTIYF
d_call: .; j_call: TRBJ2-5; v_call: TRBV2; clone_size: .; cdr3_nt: TGTGCCAGCAGTGGTTCTGGTGGAGGGGTTAAAGAGACCCAGTACTTC; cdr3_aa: CASSGSGGGVKETQYF
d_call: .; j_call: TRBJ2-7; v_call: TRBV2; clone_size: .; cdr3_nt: TGTGCCAGCACCGTCCTACGCCCCTACGAGCAGTACTTC; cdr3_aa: CASTVLRPYEQYF
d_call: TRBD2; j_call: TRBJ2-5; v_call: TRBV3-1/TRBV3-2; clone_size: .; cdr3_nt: TGTGCCAGCAGCCAGAGGCAGCGGGGGGAGACCCAGTACTTC; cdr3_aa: CASSQRQRGETQYF
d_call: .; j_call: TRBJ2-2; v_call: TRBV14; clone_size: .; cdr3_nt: TGTGCCAGCAGCCGAACAGTTAACACCGGGGAGCTGTTTTTT; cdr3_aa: CASSRTVNTGELFF
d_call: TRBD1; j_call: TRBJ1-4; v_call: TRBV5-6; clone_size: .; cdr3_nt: TGTGCCAGCGGGAGACAGGGCCCAACTAATGAAAAACTGTTTTTT; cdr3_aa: CASGRQGPTNEKLFF
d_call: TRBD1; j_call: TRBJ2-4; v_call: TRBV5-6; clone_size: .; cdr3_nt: TGTGCCAGCAGCGTGGACAGGGTGACCAAAAACATTCAGTACTTC; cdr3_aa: CASSVDRVTKNIQYF
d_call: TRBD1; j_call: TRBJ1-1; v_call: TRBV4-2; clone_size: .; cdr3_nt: TGTGCCAGCAGCCCTGGACAGGTGAACACTGAAGCTTTCTTT; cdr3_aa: CASSPGQVNTEAFF
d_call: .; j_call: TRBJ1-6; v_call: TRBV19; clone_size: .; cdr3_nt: TGTGCCAGTAGCCCGACAGAGCGCTCCTATAATTCACCCCTCCACTTT; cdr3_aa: CASSPTERSYNSPLHF
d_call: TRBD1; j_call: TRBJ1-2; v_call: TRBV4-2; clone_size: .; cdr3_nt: TGTGCCAGCAGCCCGGACAGGGATGACTATGGCTACACCTTC; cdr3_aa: CASSPDRDDYGYTF
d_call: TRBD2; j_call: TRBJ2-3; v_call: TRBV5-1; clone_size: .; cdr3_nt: TGCGCCAGCAGCTTGGAGCCGGGCGGGGGGAAAACAGATACGCAGTATTTT; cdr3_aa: CASSLEPGGGKTDTQYF
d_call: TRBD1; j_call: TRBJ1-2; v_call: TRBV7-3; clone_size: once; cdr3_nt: TGTGCCAGCAGCTTAACCGGACAGGGGGCCTATGGCTACACCTTC; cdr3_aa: CASSLTGQGAYGYTF
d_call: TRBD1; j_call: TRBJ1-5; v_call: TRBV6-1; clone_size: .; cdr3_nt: TGTGCCAGCAGTGGACAGGGACCGGATAGCAATCAGCCCCAGCATTTT; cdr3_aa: CASSGQGPDSNQPQHF
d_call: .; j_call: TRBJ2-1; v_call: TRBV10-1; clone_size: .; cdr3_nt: TGCGCCAGCAGTGACCAGGATGGGCAGTTCTTC; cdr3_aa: CASSDQDGQFF
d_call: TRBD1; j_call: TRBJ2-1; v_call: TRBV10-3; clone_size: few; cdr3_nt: TGTGCCATGGGACAGGGAGATTGGAATGAGCAGTTCTTC; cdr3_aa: CAMGQGDWNEQFF
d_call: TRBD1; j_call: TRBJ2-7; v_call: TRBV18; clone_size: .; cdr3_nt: TGTGCCAGCTCACCATTCTCCGGGACAGGGGGTTCCTACGAGCAGTACTTC; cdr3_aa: CASSPFSGTGGSYEQYF
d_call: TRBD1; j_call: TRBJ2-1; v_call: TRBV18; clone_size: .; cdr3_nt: TGTGCCAGCTCACCATTGGGACAGGAGGCCGGTGAGCAGTTCTTC; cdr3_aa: CASSPLGQEAGEQFF
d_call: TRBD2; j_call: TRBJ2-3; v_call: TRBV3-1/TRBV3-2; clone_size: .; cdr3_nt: TGTGCCAGCAGCCAAGGTCTAGCGGCTAGCACAGATACGCAGTATTTT; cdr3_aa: CASSQGLAASTDTQYF